Listed below are T cell receptor beta chains from one sample, sequenced in a study of blood T cell repertoires in COVID-19. Only in-frame clones appear in the TCRdb table, and some are missing; sequencing was by immunoSEQ multiplex PCR. The table lists about 74,000 clones, less than 85% of them singletons. Specimen: peripheral blood. The source of these receptors is a human donor in a cohort sampled during active COVID-19. Each CDR3 is given with its conserved first and last residue.

TRBJ1-2	TRBV6-6	CASSYIDPKRQGGYTF
TRBJ2-1	TRBV14	CASSEFGKANEQFF
TRBJ1-2	TRBV10-2	CASSESAGSHYGYTF
TRBJ1-4	TRBV5-6	CASSREAQRSNEKLFF
TRBJ1-2	TRBV12-5	CASGFETGLNYGYTF
TRBJ1-1	TRBV3-1/TRBV3-2	CASSRGPGGSTEAFF
TRBJ2-3	TRBV11-2	CASSLEGPDTQYF
TRBJ2-7	TRBV7-2	CASSFPLTGSLNSYEQYF
TRBJ2-1	TRBV5-1	CASNHRGRTIRGPYNEQFF
TRBJ1-4	TRBV7-9	CASSPSGTGNEKLFF
TRBJ1-5	TRBV21-1	CASSKEFRTGGTFSNQPQHF
TRBJ1-1	TRBV14	CASSLPGYTEAFF